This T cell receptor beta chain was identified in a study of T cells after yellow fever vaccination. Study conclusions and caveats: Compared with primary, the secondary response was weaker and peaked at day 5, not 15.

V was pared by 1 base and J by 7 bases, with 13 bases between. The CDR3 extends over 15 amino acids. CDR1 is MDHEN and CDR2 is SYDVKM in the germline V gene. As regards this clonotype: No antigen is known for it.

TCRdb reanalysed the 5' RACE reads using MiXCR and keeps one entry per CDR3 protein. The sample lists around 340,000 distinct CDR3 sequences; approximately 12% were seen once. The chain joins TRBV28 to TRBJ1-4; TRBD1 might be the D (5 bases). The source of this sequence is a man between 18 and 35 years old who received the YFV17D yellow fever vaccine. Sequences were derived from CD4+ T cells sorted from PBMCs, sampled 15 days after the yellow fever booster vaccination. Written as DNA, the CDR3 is TGTGCCAGCAGTTTATTGCAGGGTCTCGGTGAAAAACTGTTTTTT. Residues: CASSLLQGLGEKLFF.